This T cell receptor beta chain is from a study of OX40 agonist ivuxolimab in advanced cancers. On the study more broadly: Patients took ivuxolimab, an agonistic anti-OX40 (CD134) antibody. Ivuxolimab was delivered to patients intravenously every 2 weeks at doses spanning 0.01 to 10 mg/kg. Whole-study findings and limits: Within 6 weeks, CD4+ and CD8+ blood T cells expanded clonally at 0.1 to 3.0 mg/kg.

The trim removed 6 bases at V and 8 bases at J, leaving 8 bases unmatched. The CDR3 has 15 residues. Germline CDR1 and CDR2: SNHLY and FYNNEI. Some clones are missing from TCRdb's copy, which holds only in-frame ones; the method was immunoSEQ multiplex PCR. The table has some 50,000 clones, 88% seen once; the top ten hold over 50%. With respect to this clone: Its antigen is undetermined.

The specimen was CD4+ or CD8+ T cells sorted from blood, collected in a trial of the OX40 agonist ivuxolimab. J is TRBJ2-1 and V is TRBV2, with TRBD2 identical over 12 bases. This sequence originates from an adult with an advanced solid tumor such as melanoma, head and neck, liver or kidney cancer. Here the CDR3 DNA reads TGTGCCAGCAGGGAGACTAGCGGGAGAGCGGATGAGCAGTTCTTC. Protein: CASRETSGRADEQFF. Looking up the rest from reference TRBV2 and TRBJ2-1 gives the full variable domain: EPEVTQTPSHQVTQMGQEVILRCVPISNHLYFYWYRQILGQKVEFLVSFYNNEISEKSEIFDDQFSVERPDGSNFTLKIRSTKLEDSAMYFCASRETSGRADEQFFGPGTRLTVL.